This TCR beta chain is from a study of vaccination and CD4 T cells after COVID-19. Findings of the study overall: Convalescent patients displayed spike mono-reactivity in 304 of 307 vaccine-specific clones.

Once obtained from cultured CD4+ T cells, the DNA was sequenced using the Oncomine TCR Beta short-read assay. The authors extracted genomic DNA from cultured CD4+ T cells. In TCRdb, the PCR reads were re-called with MiXCR into one record per CDR3 protein. This table has approximately 13,000 distinct CDR3 sequences, 40% to 60% appearing once. The length of the CDR3 is 13 residues. V lost 4 bases and J lost 12, with 18 bases in between. Germline V gene lookup returns CDR1 LNHDA and CDR2 SQIVND (reference sequence). The treatment denotes: approximately nine-day PBMC culture with coronavirus spike peptide pools or control peptides (ViraFEST assay). Under 2.5 million PBMCs were grown per well alongside about 10 IU/ml IL-2 and roughly 9.4 ug/ml peptide pools. In regard to this clonotype: What it binds is not known.

J is TRBJ1-1 and V is TRBV19; D remains ambiguous. Sequencing was carried out using CD4+ T cells from blood, cultured in vitro. The origin of this receptor is a human donor who had recovered from COVID-19. Here the CDR3 DNA reads TGTGCCAGTAGTACCCCCTCGGCACTGGGTACTTTCTTT. Protein product: CASSTPSALGTFF.